A single sample gave rise to the 22 T cell receptor beta chains below, sequenced in a study of blood T cell repertoires in COVID-19. Data came from immunoSEQ multiplex PCR; TCRdb stores just in-frame clones and leaves some out. The data hold about 180,000 clones, with less than 85% observed a single time. Sequencing input: peripheral blood. The receptors here all came from a human donor in a cohort sampled during active COVID-19.

The V call is TRBV6-1, the J call TRBJ1-2; D is perhaps TRBD1 (5 bases). From germline, CDR1 is MNHNS and CDR2 SASEGT. The CDR3 is 15 amino acids. V gave up 3 bases and J gave up 4 bases, with 15 bases separating them. For the CDR3, the DNA is TGTGCCAGCAGTGATGGTGTAGGGGTAGGCTATGGCTACACCTTC. Protein product: CASSDGVGVGYGYTF.

The V gene is TRBV3-1 (or the pseudogene TRBV3-2), the J gene TRBJ2-5, with D perhaps matching TRBD2 (6 bases). The ends were cut back, 4 bases at V and 5 bases at J, with 17 bases in the middle. CDR3 size: 15 residues. Germline V gene data show CDR1 as LGHDT and CDR2 as YNNKEL (reference sequence). This chain's CDR3 is CASSPSPEEGETQYF. In DNA, the CDR3 is TGTGCCAGCAGCCCCTCACCGGAGGAGGGGGAGACCCAGTACTTC.

V usage is TRBV18 and J usage is TRBJ2-6; D unclear. V gave up 1 base and J gave up 4 bases, with 8 bases separating them. Germline V lookup: CDR1 KGHSH, CDR2 LQKENI. CDR3 length: 15 amino acids. The chain's CDR3 is CASSPQELGANVLTF. In DNA form, the CDR3 reads TGTGCCAGCTCACCACAAGAGTTGGGGGCCAACGTCCTGACTTTC. Full variable domain (outside the CDR3, taken from reference TRBV18 and TRBJ2-6): NAGVMQNPRHLVRRRGQEARLRCSPMKGHSHVYWYRQLPEEGLKFMVYLQKENIIDESGMPKERFSAEFPKEGPSILRIQQVVRGDSAAYFCASSPQELGANVLTFGAGSRLTVL.

Turning to this clone: At one end the junction does not follow the germline gene, possibly because of a read error. The genes are TRBV6-5 and TRBJ1-2, with TRBD1 as a possible D gene (6 bases). Germline V gene data show CDR1 as MNHEY and CDR2 as SVGAGI. The CDR3 runs 13 residues. CDR3 amino acids: CASTKGTSYGHTF. The CDR3 nucleotides read TGTGCCAGCACCAAGGGGACAAGCTATGGCCACACCTTC.

The chain carries TRBV4-1 and TRBJ2-1; the match to TRBD2 covers 8 bases. Germline V gives CDR1 MGHRA, CDR2 YSYEKL. Germline trimming cut 0 bases from V and 7 bases from J; bases unmatched to any gene: 8. The CDR3 contains 16 residues. Written as DNA, the CDR3 is TGCGCCAGCAGCCAAGAGGAATTGATAGCGGGAAATGAGCAGTTCTTC. Its translation: CASSQEELIAGNEQFF.

The V and J genes are TRBV11-2 and TRBJ2-1; D call uncertain. V was pared by 0 bases and J by 0 bases, with 3 bases between. The CDR3 extends over 14 amino acids. CDR1 is SGHAT, CDR2 FQNNGV, per germline. CDR3 DNA: TGTGCCAGCAGCTTAGACAGCTCCTACAATGAGCAGTTCTTC. It specifies CASSLDSSYNEQFF.

This clone was counted only a few times. This sequence joins TRBV10-1 and TRBJ1-1, with D possibly being TRBD1 (5 bases). The V end lost 4 bases, the J end lost 6 bases, and 12 bases lay between the germline ends. This CDR3 spans 13 amino acids. The V gene's germline CDR1 is WNHNN and CDR2 SYGVQD (reference sequence). CDR3 region: CASSGEGRAEAFF. In DNA, the CDR3 is TGCGCCAGCAGTGGGGAGGGGAGGGCTGAAGCTTTCTTT.

As to this clone: The identical CDR3 is also encoded by other nucleotide sequences in the sample. The chain recombines TRBV12-3 or TRBV12-4 with TRBJ2-5; tentatively, D is TRBD2 (5 bases). CDR3 length: 13 amino acids. Trimming cost V 3 bases and J 5 bases, with 10 bases left between them. For the CDR3, the DNA is TGTGCCAGCAGTTTTCGGGGTCGGGAGACCCAGTACTTC. Its translation is CASSFRGRETQYF.

The V and J genes are TRBV4-1 and TRBJ2-1; D is unresolved. This CDR3 has 11 amino acids. Germline CDR1 reads MGHRA; CDR2 reads YSYEKL. Trimming shortened V by 3 bases and J by 12 bases, and 9 bases separated the two germline ends. This CDR3 reads CASSHGSGQFF. CDR3 nucleotide sequence: TGCGCCAGCAGCCACGGTTCGGGGCAGTTCTTC.

The rearrangement uses TRBV5-1 and TRBJ1-2, with a tentative D call TRBD1 (5 bases). The germline V and J ends were trimmed by 4 bases and 8 bases, with 21 bases remaining between them. The CDR3 has 15 residues. Germline values: CDR1 SGHRS, CDR2 YFSETQ. The CDR3 spells CASSPTGRVQRGYTF. CDR3 in DNA: TGCGCCAGCAGCCCAACGGGCAGGGTCCAACGGGGCTACACCTTC. Full variable domain (remainder filled in from reference TRBV5-1 and TRBJ1-2): KAGVTQTPRYLIKTRGQQVTLSCSPISGHRSVSWYQQTPGQGLQFLFEYFSETQRNKGNFPGRFSGRQFSNSRSEMNVSTLELGDSALYLCASSPTGRVQRGYTFGSGTRLTVV.

This clone is a singleton in its sample. The gene calls are TRBV11-2 and TRBJ1-2; no clear D gene. The CDR3 spans 13 residues. Germline CDR1 SGHAT, CDR2 FQNNGV. Trimming took off 0 bases at V and 12 bases at J, with 14 bases between the two ends. The CDR3 protein is CASSLDLGVEHTF. CDR3 DNA: TGTGCCAGCAGCTTAGATCTCGGAGTGGAACACACCTTC.

The V and J genes are TRBV20-1 and TRBJ2-2, with 7 bases identical to TRBD1. With V trimmed by 3 bases and J by 7 bases, 11 bases remained unmatched. CDR1 and CDR2 (germline): DFQATT, SNEGSKA (reference sequence). The CDR3 contains 15 residues. The CDR3 spells CSASFHDTGVGELFF. The CDR3, as DNA: TGCAGTGCTAGTTTTCACGATACAGGGGTCGGGGAGCTGTTTTTT.

This chain joins TRBV6-5 and TRBJ2-1; 10 positions agree with TRBD2. With 8 bases clipped from V and 7 bases from J, the junction kept 8 bases outside the gene matches. Germline V gene sequence: CDR1 MNHEY, CDR2 SVGAGI. This CDR3 has 14 amino acids. In DNA form, the CDR3 reads TGTGCCAGCCGAGCTAGCGGGGGAGGGAATGAGCAGTTCTTC. Translation: CASRASGGGNEQFF.

The V call is TRBV11-2, the J call TRBJ2-5; D is ambiguous. Germline CDR1 SGHAT, CDR2 FQNNGV. CDR3 size: 14 residues. With 0 bases removed from V and 6 bases from J, the gap between germline ends came to 11 bases. The CDR3 here is CASSLEILSKTQYF. CDR3 coding DNA: TGTGCCAGCAGCTTAGAAATCCTGAGTAAGACCCAGTACTTC.

The table lists this clone with a count of one. The chain combines TRBV9 with TRBJ1-2, with a weak D call TRBD1 (6 bases). Trimming pared 4 bases from V and 2 bases from J, leaving 12 bases between. The CDR3 totals 14 residues. Per germline, CDR1 SGDLS and CDR2 YYNGEE. CDR3 coding DNA: TGTGCCAGCAGCACCACAGGGAACAACTATGGCTACACCTTC. Its protein product is CASSTTGNNYGYTF. The complete variable domain, with remaining parts taken from reference TRBV9 and TRBJ1-2, reads DSGVTQTPKHLITATGQRVTLRCSPRSGDLSVYWYQQSLDQGLQFLIQYYNGEERAKGNILERFSAQQFPDLHSELNLSSLELGDSALYFCASSTTGNNYGYTFGSGTRLTVV.

The chain carries TRBV19 and TRBJ1-2, with D tentatively TRBD1 (6 bases). The CDR3 is made up of 15 amino acids. CDR1 and CDR2 (germline): LNHDA, SQIVND (reference sequence). V lost 3 bases, J lost 4 bases, and 15 bases lay in between. The CDR3 bases are TGTGCCAGTAGTATGTCACCGGGACACCCCTATGGCTACACCTTC. Its translation: CASSMSPGHPYGYTF.

This clone was seen a single time. The J gene is TRBJ1-2, the V gene TRBV5-1, with TRBD1 as a possible D gene (5 bases). The CDR3 runs 15 residues. Trimming pared 0 bases from V and 4 bases from J, leaving 13 bases between. Germline CDR1 is SGHRS and CDR2 is YFSETQ. The CDR3 bases are TGCGCCAGCAGCTTGGAACAACCACAGGCCTATGGCTACACCTTC. Protein product: CASSLEQPQAYGYTF.

This chain connects TRBV6-2 or TRBV6-3 to TRBJ2-7, with 10 bases fitting TRBD1. V shed 6 bases and J 9 bases; nucleotides not matched to a gene: 8. CDR1 is MNHEY, CDR2 SVGEGT, per germline. The CDR3 has 13 residues. For the CDR3, the DNA is TGTGCCAGCAGCGCGGGACAGGGGTCAAGGCAGTACTTC. Amino acid sequence: CASSAGQGSRQYF.

This chain connects TRBV11-1 to TRBJ1-1, with D perhaps matching TRBD1 (5 bases). Trimming removed 3 bases at V and 1 base at J, with 6 bases between. The CDR3 consists of 13 residues. From germline, CDR1 is SGHAT and CDR2 FQDESV (reference sequence). The CDR3 loop is CASSFTGNTEAFF. The DNA of the CDR3 is TGTGCCAGCAGCTTTACAGGGAACACTGAAGCTTTCTTT.

In its sample, this clone was seen a few times. The CDR3 DNA is TGTGCCAGCAGCGCCGGACTCCTAGGGACTGAAGCTTTCTTT. Its translation is CASSAGLLGTEAFF. The gene calls are TRBV7-9 and TRBJ1-1; D remains unclear. The V and J ends lost 5 bases and 5 bases respectively, with 15 bases between them. Germline CDR1 reads SEHNR; CDR2 reads FQNEAQ (reference sequence). CDR3 length equals 14 residues.

The J gene is TRBJ2-7, the V gene TRBV27; 9 bases match TRBD1. Per the germline V gene, CDR1 is MNHEY and CDR2 is SMNVEV (reference sequence). The CDR3 sequence is 15 residues long. Losses at the gene ends were 6 bases for V and 4 bases for J; bases not matched to a gene: 10. This CDR3 reads CASRLRQGEGYEQYF. The CDR3 coding sequence is TGTGCCAGCAGACTCCGACAGGGGGAGGGATACGAGCAGTACTTC.

The chain couples TRBV11-2 to TRBJ2-7; no clear D gene. CDR3 length: 15 residues. Germline loops: CDR1 SGHAT, CDR2 FQNNGV. V lost 4 bases and J 1 base, leaving 14 bases between the germline ends. CDR3 nucleotide sequence: TGTGCCAGCAGCTATACTATCGACCGGTCCTACGAGCAGTACTTC. This translates into CASSYTIDRSYEQYF.